This T cell receptor beta chain was profiled in a study of cytomegalovirus exposure and HLA in healthy donors. Study results and caveats: Most sequenced TCRs were rare (though some public TCRs occurred in many donors). In vitro checks showed that a few CMV-associated chains really do target CMV antigens.

Only in-frame clones appear in the TCRdb table, and some are missing; sequencing was by immunoSEQ multiplex PCR. The sample yields 100,000 to 150,000 clones, about 88% seen once. Trimming shortened V by 5 bases and J by 4 bases, and 10 bases separated the two germline ends. The CDR3 is 13 amino acids. Germline V lookup: CDR1 WSHSY, CDR2 SAAADI. As regards this clone: What it recognizes is unknown.

The TCR comes from a man aged 18-30 years in good health and CMV-seropositive. The sequencing input was PBMCs. The chain uses TRBV10-2 and TRBJ2-3, with D possibly TRBD1 on 6 matching bases. In DNA form, the CDR3 reads TGCGCCAGCAGTCAAGGGGGTCCAGATACGCAGTATTTT. Amino acid sequence: CASSQGGPDTQYF.